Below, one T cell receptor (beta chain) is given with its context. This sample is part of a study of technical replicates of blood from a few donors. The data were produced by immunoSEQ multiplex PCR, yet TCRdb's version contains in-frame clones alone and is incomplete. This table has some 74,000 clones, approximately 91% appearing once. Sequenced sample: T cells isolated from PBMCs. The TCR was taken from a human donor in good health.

For the CDR3, the DNA is TGTGCCAGCAGTGGACTAGCGCGACGCACAGATACGCAGTATTTT. Its protein is CASSGLARRTDTQYF. V gene TRBV27 combines with J gene TRBJ2-3; 9 bases line up with TRBD2. Trimming at V came to 5 bases and at J to 1 base, leaving 4 bases not matched to a gene. The CDR3 loop spans 15 amino acids. Germline V gene lookup returns CDR1 MNHEY and CDR2 SMNVEV (reference sequence).